This is a list of T cell receptor beta chains from one sample in a study of blood T cell repertoires in COVID-19. Profiling relied on immunoSEQ multiplex PCR, and the TCRdb table lists in-frame clones only, not all of them. Among fewer than 200,000 clones, around 85% were seen once, and the ten largest hold around 10%. Sequenced input: peripheral blood. The origin of the receptors is an elderly woman with acute or convalescent COVID-19. Each CDR3 is given with its conserved first and last residue. The D gene is left open where the match is weak. Clone size is not always given. Where it is, it says once, few, many or a class for expanded clones.

D	V	size	J	CDR3	DNA
-	TRBV4-3	-	TRBJ2-7	CASSPQGRNEQYF	TGCGCCAGCAGCCCACAGGGGAGGAACGAGCAGTACTTC
-	TRBV7-3	once	TRBJ2-7	CASSLSGSSLNEQYF	TGTGCCAGCAGTCTATCCGGGTCCTCCCTCAACGAGCAGTACTTC
-	TRBV12-3/TRBV12-4	-	TRBJ1-1	CASSFGRETEAFF	TGTGCCAGCAGTTTCGGCAGGGAAACTGAAGCTTTCTTT
-	TRBV20-1	once	TRBJ1-2	CSASGSGRIYGYTF	TGCAGTGCTAGTGGGTCCGGGAGAATCTATGGCTACACCTTC
TRBD1	TRBV5-1	-	TRBJ1-1	CASSPPPDRGRDTEAFF	TGCGCCAGCAGCCCGCCGCCGGACAGGGGTAGGGACACTGAAGCTTTCTTT
-	TRBV29-1	-	TRBJ2-1	CSADREQFF	TGCAGCGCCGATAGAGAGCAGTTCTTC
TRBD1	TRBV14	-	TRBJ2-1	CASSTRQGMFF	TGTGCCAGCAGCACGCGACAGGGTATGTTCTTC
-	TRBV7-2	-	TRBJ1-1	CASSSPGGNTEAFF	TGTGCCAGCAGCTCCCCCGGGGGGAACACTGAAGCTTTCTTT
-	TRBV29-1	once	TRBJ1-5	CSVVPTGQGNQPQHF	TGCAGCGTTGTCCCCACAGGGCAGGGCAATCAGCCCCAGCATTTT
-	TRBV19	once	TRBJ2-7	CASSIDNGGKRHYEQYF	TGTGCCAGTAGTATAGATAATGGGGGGAAAAGGCACTACGAGCAGTACTTC
TRBD2	TRBV5-4	-	TRBJ2-3	CASSLGAGGLTDTQYF	TGTGCCAGCAGCTTGGGAGCGGGGGGGCTCACAGATACGCAGTATTTT
-	TRBV6-1	-	TRBJ1-1	CASSDRKNTEAFF	TGTGCCAGCAGTGACAGGAAGAACACTGAAGCTTTCTTT
-	TRBV7-2	once	TRBJ1-3	CASSLGGTSSGNTIYF	TGTGCCAGCAGCTTAGGTGGCACAAGCTCTGGAAACACCATATATTTT
-	TRBV2	-	TRBJ1-5	CASSVDSLEYQPQHF	TGTGCCAGCAGTGTAGACAGCCTCGAATATCAGCCCCAGCATTTT
TRBD1	TRBV9	-	TRBJ1-5	CASSEGAVGNQPQHF	TGTGCCAGCAGCGAGGGGGCAGTTGGCAATCAGCCCCAGCATTTT
TRBD1	TRBV28	-	TRBJ2-2	CASSNRGTTGELFF	TGTGCCAGCAGCAACAGGGGGACCACCGGGGAGCTGTTTTTT
TRBD2	TRBV19	-	TRBJ2-5	CASSIEGLKETQYF	TGTGCCAGTAGTATAGAGGGACTAAAAGAGACCCAGTACTTC
-	TRBV9	-	TRBJ1-1	CASSQNTEAFF	TGTGCCAGCAGCCAGAACACTGAAGCTTTCTTT
TRBD1	TRBV5-6	-	TRBJ2-5	CASSPFPDRDSQETQYF	TGTGCCAGCAGCCCGTTCCCCGACCGGGACAGCCAAGAGACCCAGTACTTC
TRBD1	TRBV5-1	-	TRBJ1-2	CASSPGQGSNGYTF	TGCGCCAGCAGCCCAGGACAGGGGAGTAATGGCTACACCTTC
-	TRBV5-5	once	TRBJ2-7	CASSSPSQGQYEQYF	TGTGCCAGCAGCTCCCCCTCCCAGGGTCAGTACGAGCAGTACTTC
-	TRBV5-1	-	TRBJ2-5	CASSSDGTQETQYF	TGCGCCAGCAGCTCAGACGGGACACAAGAGACCCAGTACTTC
TRBD2	TRBV4-2	few	TRBJ2-5	CASSQDGAGGFEETQYF	TGTGCCAGCAGCCAAGACGGAGCGGGAGGCTTCGAAGAGACCCAGTACTTC
TRBD2	TRBV7-2	-	TRBJ2-1	CASTWGLAGQQFF	TGTGCCAGCACTTGGGGACTAGCGGGCCAGCAGTTCTTC
TRBD1	TRBV11-2	-	TRBJ2-7	CASSPHRGRYSGLLEQYF	TGTGCCAGCAGCCCGCACAGGGGACGCTATTCCGGTCTCCTCGAGCAGTACTTC
-	TRBV5-5	-	TRBJ2-5	CASSFPFQETQYF	TGTGCCAGCAGCTTCCCCTTCCAAGAGACCCAGTACTTC